This TCR beta chain was obtained from a study of blood T cell repertoires in COVID-19. Study context: Samples came from the United States, Italy and Spain, spanning acute and convalescent COVID-19. PBMCs, B-cell-depleted T cells, or T cells were the source of the cDNA or gDNA that made up the material.

Data came from immunoSEQ multiplex PCR; TCRdb stores just in-frame clones and leaves some out. The repertoire includes 200,000 to 250,000 clones, 70% to 90% of them detected once, and 10% to 12% sits in the top ten. Trimming left V 4 bases short and J 5 bases short, with 11 bases between. The CDR3 covers 12 residues. CDR1 is GTSNPN, CDR2 SVGIG, per germline (reference sequence). Recruitment covered some 25 US areas and drew participants whose ages spanned about 18 to 90 years. Which cohort a participant joined came from the clinical history participants gave. The TCR was taken from a man aged 30 to 45 who had recovered from COVID-19. This sequence joins TRBV30 and TRBJ1-2, with D unresolved. The sample was PBMCs or T cells enriched from blood (not recorded which). DNA for the CDR3: TGTGCCTGGACCGGGGAGCGGTATGGCTACACCTTC. Translated: CAWTGERYGYTF.